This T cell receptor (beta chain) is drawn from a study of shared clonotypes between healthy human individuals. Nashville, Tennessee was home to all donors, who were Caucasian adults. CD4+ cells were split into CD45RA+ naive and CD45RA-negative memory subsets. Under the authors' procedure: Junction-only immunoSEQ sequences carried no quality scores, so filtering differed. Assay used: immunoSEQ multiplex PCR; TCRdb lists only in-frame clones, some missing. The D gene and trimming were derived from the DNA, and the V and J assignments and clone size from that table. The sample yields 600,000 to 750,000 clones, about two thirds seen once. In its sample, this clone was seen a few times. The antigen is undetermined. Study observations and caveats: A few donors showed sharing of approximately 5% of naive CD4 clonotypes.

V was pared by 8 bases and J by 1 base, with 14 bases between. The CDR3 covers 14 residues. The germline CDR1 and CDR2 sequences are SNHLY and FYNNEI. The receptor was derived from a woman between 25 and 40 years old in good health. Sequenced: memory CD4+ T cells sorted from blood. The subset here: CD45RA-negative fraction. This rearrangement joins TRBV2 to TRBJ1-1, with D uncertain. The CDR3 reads CASPDQNSNTEAFF. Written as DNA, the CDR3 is TGTGCCAGCCCGGACCAGAACTCGAACACTGAAGCTTTCTTT.